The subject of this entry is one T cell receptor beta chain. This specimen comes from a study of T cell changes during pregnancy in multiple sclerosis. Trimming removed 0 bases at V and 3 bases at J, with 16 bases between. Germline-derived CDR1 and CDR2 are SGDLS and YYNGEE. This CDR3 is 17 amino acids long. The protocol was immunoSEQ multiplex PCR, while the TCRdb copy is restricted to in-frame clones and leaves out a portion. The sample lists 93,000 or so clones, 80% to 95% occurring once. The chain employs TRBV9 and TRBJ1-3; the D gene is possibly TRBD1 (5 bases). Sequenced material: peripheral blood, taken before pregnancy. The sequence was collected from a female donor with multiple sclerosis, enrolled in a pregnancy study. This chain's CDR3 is CASSVVDGGAGGNTIYF. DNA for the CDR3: TGTGCCAGCAGCGTAGTGGATGGGGGAGCGGGTGGAAACACCATATATTTT.